This passage covers 24 T cell receptor beta chains from one sample sequenced in a study of blood T cells in healthy people across ages. The second PCR ran about 6 to 11 cycles with a sample-barcoded 5' primer and J-beta primers. A single record per CDR3 protein comes from TCRdb applying MiXCR to the 5' RACE reads. The table has about 1,800,000 distinct CDR3 sequences, under 30% seen once. The sequencing sample was made of blood. Source of these receptors: a woman in her twenties or thirties in good health.

On this clonotype: A far more abundant clone sits one base away, making this likely a read error. The chain couples TRBV3-1 to TRBJ2-7; D ambiguous. Germline V gives CDR1 LGHDT, CDR2 YNNKEL (reference sequence). The CDR3 is 12 residues long. Trimming left V 1 base short and J 4 bases short, with 5 bases between. CDR3 DNA: TGTGCCAGCAGCCAAGTCGAGTACGAGCAGTACTTC. This translates into CASSQVEYEQYF.

This clonotype turned up a few times. The CDR3 loop is CASSLLLAGNTDTQYF. Written as DNA, the CDR3 is TGCGCCAGCAGCTTGTTACTAGCGGGAAACACAGATACGCAGTATTTT. The chain couples TRBV5-1 to TRBJ2-3, with 10 bases fitting TRBD2. From germline, CDR1 is SGHRS and CDR2 YFSETQ. V shed 1 base and J 2 bases; nucleotides not matched to a gene: 4. CDR3 length equals 16 residues.

This rearrangement joins TRBV5-1 to TRBJ2-1; a possible D gene is TRBD1 (6 bases). Germline CDR1 and CDR2: SGHRS and YFSETQ. V was clipped by 4 bases and J by 7 bases, with 15 bases between them. The CDR3 covers 14 residues. The CDR3 sequence: CASSVAPGTNEQFF. The CDR3 region has the DNA TGCGCCAGCAGCGTGGCTCCAGGGACAAATGAGCAGTTCTTC.

The chain links TRBV7-2 to TRBJ2-5; 8 bases match TRBD2. The V gene's germline CDR1 is SGHTA and CDR2 FQGNSA. This CDR3 is 19 amino acids long. Trimming at V came to 5 bases and at J to 7 bases, leaving 24 bases not matched to a gene. The CDR3 spells CASSLATLGPGGAGGTQYF. The CDR3 DNA follows: TGTGCCAGCAGCCTCGCCACCCTCGGTCCGGGAGGGGCAGGAGGGACCCAGTACTTC.

Ten or more counts support this clonotype. The chain employs TRBV6-1 and TRBJ2-3; possible D gene TRBD1, 6 bases. The V end lost 8 bases, the J end lost 14 bases, and 14 bases lay between the germline ends. This CDR3 comprises 10 residues. Per germline, CDR1 MNHNS and CDR2 SASEGT. CDR3 coding DNA: TGTGCCAGCCATTGGGGGCAGTGGTATTTT. Translation gives CASHWGQWYF.

Note on this clonotype: One junction end disagrees with the germline gene, perhaps due to a read error. This rearrangement joins TRBV7-9 to TRBJ2-1; D not certain. Germline CDR1 reads SEHNR; CDR2 reads FQNEAQ (reference sequence). CDR3 length: 16 amino acids. CDR3 in amino acids: CAGSLVISSSYNEQFF. CDR3 DNA: TGTGCCGGCAGCTTAGTGATATCGAGCTCCTACAATGAGCAGTTCTTC. Based on the CDR3 plus reference TRBV7-9 and TRBJ2-1, the full variable domain is DTGVSQNPRHKITKRGQNVTFRCDPISEHNRLYWYRQTLGQGPEFLTYFQNEAQLEKSRLLSDRFSAERPKGSFSTLEIQRTEQGDSAMYLCAGSLVISSSYNEQFFGPGTRLTVL.

The CDR3: CASSWARDRVSYEQYF. CDR3 DNA: TGCGCCAGCAGCTGGGCCCGGGACAGGGTATCCTACGAGCAGTACTTC. The chain is built from TRBV5-1 and TRBJ2-7; 9 bases match TRBD1. The CDR3 extends over 16 amino acids. Per germline, CDR1 SGHRS and CDR2 YFSETQ. J was trimmed by 1 base and V by 3 bases; bases with no gene match: 8. Drawing the rest from reference TRBV5-1 and TRBJ2-7, the complete variable domain is KAGVTQTPRYLIKTRGQQVTLSCSPISGHRSVSWYQQTPGQGLQFLFEYFSETQRNKGNFPGRFSGRQFSNSRSEMNVSTLELGDSALYLCASSWARDRVSYEQYFGPGTRLTVT.

This clonotype was found a few times. V is TRBV28 and J is TRBJ2-3; 8 bases fit TRBD2. J was trimmed by 5 bases and V by 6 bases; bases with no gene match: 7. This CDR3 has 14 amino acids. The V gene's germline CDR1 is MDHEN and CDR2 SYDVKM. CDR3 nucleotides: TGTGCCAGCAGGATCCGGGGGGGAAGAGATACGCAGTATTTT. Translating gives CASRIRGGRDTQYF. Looking up the rest from reference TRBV28 and TRBJ2-3 gives the full variable domain: DVKVTQSSRYLVKRTGEKVFLECVQDMDHENMFWYRQDPGLGLRLIYFSYDVKMKEKGDIPEGYSVSREKKERFSLILESASTNQTSMYLCASRIRGGRDTQYFGPGTRLTVL.

This clonotype was observed a few times. This chain uses TRBV27 with TRBJ1-2; D remains ambiguous. The CDR3 contains 15 residues. Germline CDR1 reads MNHEY; CDR2 reads SMNVEV (reference sequence). V lost 6 bases and J lost 2, with 16 bases in between. CDR3 coding DNA: TGTGCCAGCAGATACGGCGTCGGAGCGAACTATGGCTACACCTTC. Encoded protein: CASRYGVGANYGYTF.

The sample holds a few counts of this clonotype. The chain has TRBV4-1 and TRBJ2-5; D is perhaps TRBD1 (6 bases). This CDR3 comprises 15 residues. Germline assignment: CDR1 MGHRA and CDR2 YSYEKL. Trimming removed 5 bases from V and 2 bases from J, with 15 bases in between. CDR3 amino acids: CASSVAQGPQETQYF. As DNA, the CDR3 is TGCGCCAGCAGCGTTGCACAGGGTCCACAAGAGACCCAGTACTTC.

The genes are TRBV9 and TRBJ2-1; TRBD1 or TRBD2 may be the D gene (5 bases each). Trimming cost V 4 bases and J 12 bases, with 17 bases left between them. From germline, CDR1 is SGDLS and CDR2 YYNGEE. This CDR3 contains 13 residues. The CDR3 spells CASSSWDPRRQFF. The CDR3 coding sequence is TGTGCCAGCAGCTCCTGGGACCCCCGGCGGCAGTTCTTC.

This clonotype occurred a few times. The chain uses TRBV12-3 or TRBV12-4 and TRBJ1-1; 8 positions agree with TRBD1. With V trimmed by 8 bases and J by 6 bases, 11 bases remained unmatched. This CDR3 has 14 residues. The CDR3 loop reads CASAIRRTGSEAFF. The CDR3 nucleotides are TGTGCCAGCGCAATTAGGAGGACAGGGTCTGAAGCTTTCTTT.

In this sample, this clonotype turned up a few times. This chain joins TRBV27 and TRBJ1-5; no definite D call. Trimming shortened V by 3 bases and J by 6 bases, and 6 bases separated the two germline ends. The CDR3 is 12 amino acids. CDR1 is MNHEY, CDR2 SMNVEV, per germline (reference sequence). CDR3 DNA: TGTGCCAGCAGTTTTAAAAGTCAGCCCCAGCATTTT. Residues: CASSFKSQPQHF.

This clonotype was recorded a few times. The rearrangement uses TRBV28 and TRBJ2-5; TRBD1 is a possible D gene (6 bases). V was cut by 6 bases and J by 11 bases, with 16 bases left in between. The CDR3 is 12 residues long. The V gene's germline CDR1 is MDHEN and CDR2 SYDVKM. This CDR3 reads CASSYDRNKQYF. The CDR3 DNA sequence: TGTGCCAGCAGCTACGACAGGAATAAGCAGTACTTC.

This clonotype was detected ten times or more. The gene calls are TRBV18 and TRBJ2-1; D remains unclear. CDR3 length: 14 residues. The V end was cut by 1 base, the J end by 7 bases, with 11 bases between. The germline CDR1 and CDR2 sequences are KGHSH and LQKENI. Written as DNA, the CDR3 is TGTGCCAGCTCACCACGATTAGAAGGGAATGAGCAGTTCTTC. This encodes CASSPRLEGNEQFF.

This chain links TRBV7-2 with TRBJ2-1; possible D gene TRBD1, 6 bases. The ends were cut back, 5 bases at V and 1 base at J, with 18 bases in the middle. The CDR3 runs 17 residues. Germline V gene lookup returns CDR1 SGHTA and CDR2 FQGNSA. DNA for the CDR3: TGTGCCAGCAGCCCGAGCTTACTTCAGGGGTCCTACAATGAGCAGTTCTTC. Its translation: CASSPSLLQGSYNEQFF.

Only a few counts were recorded for this clonotype. The rearrangement links TRBV5-1 to TRBJ1-2, with unresolved D. Trimming left V 3 bases short and J 8 bases short, with 23 bases between. CDR3 size: 16 residues. Germline V gene lookup returns CDR1 SGHRS and CDR2 YFSETQ. CDR3 residues: CASSSTFLTSAGGYTF. CDR3 DNA sequence: TGCGCCAGCAGCTCGACCTTTTTGACCAGCGCTGGGGGCTACACCTTC.

The DNA of the CDR3 is TGTGCCAGCAGCGTATATGGGACTAGCGGGGGGATAAAAGAGACCCAGTACTTC. Its protein product is CASSVYGTSGGIKETQYF. The V and J genes are TRBV9 and TRBJ2-5; TRBD2 agrees at 15 bases. The CDR3 is made up of 18 amino acids. The V and J ends lost 1 base and 3 bases, in that order; junction bases with no gene match: 7. CDR1 is SGDLS and CDR2 is YYNGEE in the germline V gene.

The J gene is TRBJ2-3, the V gene TRBV2; D perhaps matches TRBD1 (5 bases). Deletions cut 4 bases from V and 8 bases from J, with 16 bases between. CDR3 length equals 14 residues. The germline V gene has CDR1 SNHLY and CDR2 FYNNEI. In DNA form, the CDR3 reads TGTGCCAGCAGTGGAGACAGCCGGTTAGGTACGCAGTATTTT. Protein product: CASSGDSRLGTQYF.

V usage is TRBV11-3 and J usage is TRBJ2-3; D is possibly TRBD1 or TRBD2 (5 bases each). Deletions cut 4 bases from V and 0 bases from J, with 20 bases between. There are 18 residues in the CDR3. In germline, CDR1 is SGHNT, CDR2 YENEEA. The CDR3 loop reads CASSSTGQGVSSTDTQYF. The CDR3 DNA reads as TGTGCCAGCAGCTCTACCGGGCAGGGAGTCTCTAGCACAGATACGCAGTATTTT.

This clonotype was seen at least ten times. This chain uses TRBV6-1 with TRBJ2-7; D could derive from TRBD1 or TRBD2 (7 bases each). This CDR3 spans 17 amino acids. The germline V and J ends were trimmed by 7 bases and 6 bases, with 28 bases remaining between them. Germline-derived CDR1 and CDR2 are MNHNS and SASEGT. CDR3 coding DNA: TGTGCCAGCACCTTTGGGAGGGGGCAACGACTAGCTGGCGAGCAGTACTTC. Translating it yields CASTFGRGQRLAGEQYF.

The chain uses TRBV29-1 and TRBJ2-3; 12 positions agree with TRBD2. CDR3 length equals 20 residues. V was clipped by 1 base and J by 2 bases; unmatched bases: 16. Germline assignment: CDR1 SQVTM and CDR2 ANQGSEA. CDR3 nucleotides: TGCAGCGTTGAAGCCCCGACTAGCGGGAGTCCGATCACCACCACAGATACGCAGTATTTT. Its protein product is CSVEAPTSGSPITTTDTQYF.

The chain couples TRBV12-3 or TRBV12-4 to TRBJ1-4; 8 nucleotides align to TRBD1. The CDR3 is 16 residues long. The junction had 8 bases not matched to a gene; V was cut back by 5 bases and J by 3 bases. CDR3 nucleotide sequence: TGTGCCAGCAGTGCGCAGGGGGCTGGGGCTAATGAAAAACTGTTTTTT. Translation: CASSAQGAGANEKLFF.

This chain links TRBV12-5 with TRBJ1-5; D unclear. Germline values: CDR1 LGHNT, CDR2 FRNRAP. The CDR3 has 13 residues. Trimming stripped 1 base from V and 4 bases from J, with 5 bases between. The CDR3 bases are TGTGCTAGTGGTTTGGAAGGGAATCAGCCCCAGCATTTT. This translates into CASGLEGNQPQHF. The complete variable domain, with remaining parts taken from reference TRBV12-5 and TRBJ1-5, reads DARVTQTPRHKVTEMGQEVTMRCQPILGHNTVFWYRQTMMQGLELLAYFRNRAPLDDSGMPKDRFSAEMPDATLATLKIQPSEPRDSAVYFCASGLEGNQPQHFGDGTRLSIL.